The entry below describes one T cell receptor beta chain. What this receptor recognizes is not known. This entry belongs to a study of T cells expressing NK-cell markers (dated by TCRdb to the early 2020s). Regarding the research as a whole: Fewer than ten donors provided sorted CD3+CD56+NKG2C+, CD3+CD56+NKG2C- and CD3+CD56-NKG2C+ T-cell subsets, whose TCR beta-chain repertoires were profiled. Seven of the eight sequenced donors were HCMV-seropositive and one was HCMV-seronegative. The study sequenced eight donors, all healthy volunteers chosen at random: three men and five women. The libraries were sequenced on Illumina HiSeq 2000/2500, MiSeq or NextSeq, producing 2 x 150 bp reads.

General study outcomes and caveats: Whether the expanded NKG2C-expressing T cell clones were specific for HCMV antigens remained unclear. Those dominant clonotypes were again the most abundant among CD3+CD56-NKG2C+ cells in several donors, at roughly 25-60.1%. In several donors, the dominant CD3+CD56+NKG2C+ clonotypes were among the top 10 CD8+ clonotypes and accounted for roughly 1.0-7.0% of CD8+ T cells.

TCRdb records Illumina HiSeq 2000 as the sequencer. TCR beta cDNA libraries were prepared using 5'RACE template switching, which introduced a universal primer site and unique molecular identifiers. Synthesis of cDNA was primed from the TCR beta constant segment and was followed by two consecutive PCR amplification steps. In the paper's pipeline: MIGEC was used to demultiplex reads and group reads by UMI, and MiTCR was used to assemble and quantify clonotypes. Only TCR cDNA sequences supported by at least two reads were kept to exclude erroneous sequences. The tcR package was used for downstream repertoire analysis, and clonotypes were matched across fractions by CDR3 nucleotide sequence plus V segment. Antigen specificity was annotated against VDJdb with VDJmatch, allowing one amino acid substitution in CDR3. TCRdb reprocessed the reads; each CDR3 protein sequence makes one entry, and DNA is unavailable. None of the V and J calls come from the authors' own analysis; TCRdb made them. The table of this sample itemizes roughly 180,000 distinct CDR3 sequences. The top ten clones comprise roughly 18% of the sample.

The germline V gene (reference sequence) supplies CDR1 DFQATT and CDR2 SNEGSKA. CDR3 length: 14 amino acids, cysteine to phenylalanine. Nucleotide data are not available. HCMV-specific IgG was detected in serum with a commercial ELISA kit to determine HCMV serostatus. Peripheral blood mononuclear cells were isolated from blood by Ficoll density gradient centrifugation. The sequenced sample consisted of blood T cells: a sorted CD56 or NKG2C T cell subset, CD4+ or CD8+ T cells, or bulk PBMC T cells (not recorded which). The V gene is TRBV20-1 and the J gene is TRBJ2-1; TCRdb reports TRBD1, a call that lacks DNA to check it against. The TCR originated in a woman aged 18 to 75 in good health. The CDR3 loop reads CSAVLLGGRNEQFF.